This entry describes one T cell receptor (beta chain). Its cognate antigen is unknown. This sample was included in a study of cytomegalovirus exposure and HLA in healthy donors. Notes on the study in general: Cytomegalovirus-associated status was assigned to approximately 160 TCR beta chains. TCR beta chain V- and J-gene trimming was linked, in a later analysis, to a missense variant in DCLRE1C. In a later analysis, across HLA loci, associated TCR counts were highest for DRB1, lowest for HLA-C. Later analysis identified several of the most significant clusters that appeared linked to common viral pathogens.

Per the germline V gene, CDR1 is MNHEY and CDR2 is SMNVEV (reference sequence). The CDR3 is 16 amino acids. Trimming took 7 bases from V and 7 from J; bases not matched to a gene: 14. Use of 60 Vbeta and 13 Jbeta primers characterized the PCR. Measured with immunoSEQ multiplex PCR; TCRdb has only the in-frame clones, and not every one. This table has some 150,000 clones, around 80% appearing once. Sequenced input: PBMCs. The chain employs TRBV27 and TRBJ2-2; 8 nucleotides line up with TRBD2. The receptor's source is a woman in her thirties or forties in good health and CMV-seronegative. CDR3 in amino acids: CASTRTSGSLIGELFF. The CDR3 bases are TGTGCCAGCACTAGGACGAGCGGGAGTTTGATCGGGGAGCTGTTTTTT.